This section outlines one TCR beta chain sequence together with its context. Its antigen is still unknown. The data derive from a study of monozygotic twins with inflammatory bowel disease. Broader study findings: For repertoire similarity, concordant twins did not differ from discordant twins, possibly because power was limited.

Following a re-call of the 5' RACE reads, TCRdb has one entry per CDR3 protein and lacks DNA. Reported are around 380,000 distinct CDR3 sequences; the ten largest clones contain 2% to 3%. This CDR3 spans 14 amino acids. Germline V gene data show CDR1 as LNHDA and CDR2 as SQIVND (reference sequence). This sequence joins TRBV19 and TRBJ2-7; without DNA, the TCRdb call of TRBD1 cannot be checked. The sequenced sample was blood. This receptor was identified in a human donor with ulcerative colitis or Crohn's disease, or a healthy co-twin of an affected twin (not recorded which). CDR3 sequence reads: CASTSLDTPREQYF.